This record covers a single TCR beta chain. Its matching antigen is unknown. The protocol was immunoSEQ multiplex PCR, while the TCRdb copy is restricted to in-frame clones and leaves out a portion. The data show 17,000 or so clones, with approximately 86% seen just once and 4.5% to 6% held by the top ten. V shed 0 bases, J shed 4 bases, and the junction held 13 bases outside the gene matches. This CDR3 spans 19 amino acids. Germline assignment: CDR1 SGHTA and CDR2 FQGTGA. These data come from a study of T cell repertoires in ileal Crohn's disease. Study outcomes and limitations: High-frequency clones were more common in sorted CD8 than CD4 cells.

V usage is TRBV7-3 and J usage is TRBJ2-1; 9 bases match TRBD2. The sample comprised ileal tissue. The clonotype comes from an adult with Crohn's disease. CDR3 DNA: TGTGCCAGCAGCTTAACTGGGCTAGCGGGACGGAGATTATACAATGAGCAGTTCTTC. Translation gives CASSLTGLAGRRLYNEQFF.